In its sample, the clone carrying this T cell receptor beta chain was seen many times. The CDR3 covers 15 residues. CDR1 SGHTA and CDR2 FQGNSA come from the germline V gene. V lost 2 bases and J lost 2, with 13 bases in between. This specimen belongs to a study of T cells in Graves' hyperthyroidism and ophthalmopathy. Using RNA transcripts as the source, TCR beta CDR3 regions were amplified. The primer set for the first-round RT-PCR of the TCR CDR3 was HTBI. Each CDR3 protein gets one entry after TCRdb re-called the multiplex PCR reads with MiXCR. The sample holds under 700,000 distinct CDR3 sequences, about a sixth seen once. Clinicians diagnosed patients from clinical symptoms, serum thyroxine and TRAb, thyroid ultrasound and orbital computed tomography.

The V gene is TRBV7-2, the J gene TRBJ2-7; D ambiguous. The sequencing sample was made of blood. This sequence was found in a woman between 18 and 30 years old with Graves' hyperthyroidism. The CDR3 DNA sequence: TGTGCCAGCAGCTTATCAGGCGGAACCCCCTACGAGCAGTACTTC. Protein product: CASSLSGGTPYEQYF. Full variable domain (remainder filled in from reference TRBV7-2 and TRBJ2-7): GAGVSQSPSNKVTEKGKDVELRCDPISGHTALYWYRQSLGQGLEFLIYFQGNSAPDKSGLPSDRFSAERTGGSVSTLTIQRTQQEDSAVYLCASSLSGGTPYEQYFGPGTRLTVT.